The 18 T cell receptor beta chains reported below all come from one sample, sequenced in a study of CD8+ T cells in alopecia areata. Extraction and reverse transcription of RNA yielded cDNA as the sequencing template. Clones were sequenced by immunoSEQ multiplex PCR, and TCRdb holds only the in-frame ones, with some missing. The sample contains about 200,000 clones, 45% to 70% of which appear only once. Sequenced input: CD8+ T cells sorted from blood. Source of these receptors: a human donor in good health.

The chain recombines TRBV13 with TRBJ2-7; D is perhaps TRBD1 or TRBD2 (5 bases each). Germline V gene data show CDR1 as PRHDT and CDR2 as FYEKMQ (reference sequence). Between the trimmed V and J ends, which lost 4 bases and 6 bases, there was a span of 16 bases. CDR3 length: 14 amino acids. CDR3 in amino acids: CASSWTMGESEQYF. CDR3 nucleotides: TGTGCCAGCAGCTGGACGATGGGGGAAAGCGAGCAGTACTTC.

This chain uses TRBV19 with TRBJ1-1, with 7 bases fitting TRBD1. This CDR3 contains 15 residues. Germline CDR1 is LNHDA and CDR2 is SQIVND (reference sequence). V shed 5 bases, J shed 3 bases, and the junction held 9 bases outside the gene matches. The chain's CDR3 is CASSALTGVDTEAFF. The CDR3 DNA sequence: TGTGCCAGTAGTGCCCTAACAGGGGTGGACACTGAAGCTTTCTTT. Full variable domain (missing parts from reference TRBV19 and TRBJ1-1): DGGITQSPKYLFRKEGQNVTLSCEQNLNHDAMYWYRQDPGQGLRLIYYSQIVNDFQKGDIAEGYSVSREKKESFPLTVTSAQKNPTAFYLCASSALTGVDTEAFFGQGTRLTVV.

The CDR3 is CASSTRGLGGYTF. DNA of the CDR3: TGCGCCAGCAGCACACGGGGATTAGGTGGCTACACCTTC. The chain recombines TRBV4-1 with TRBJ1-2; no firm D call. V dropped 5 bases and J dropped 7 bases, with 14 bases sitting between them. CDR3 length: 13 amino acids. Germline CDR1 MGHRA, CDR2 YSYEKL.

The rearrangement joins TRBV27 to TRBJ1-5; D gene uncertain. From germline, CDR1 is MNHEY and CDR2 SMNVEV (reference sequence). Trimming took 4 bases from V and 1 from J, leaving 8 bases between them. The CDR3 is 14 residues long. In DNA, the CDR3 is TGTGCCAGCAGTTGGAAAGGGAGCAATCAGCCCCAGCATTTT. Its protein is CASSWKGSNQPQHF.

V gene TRBV11-2 combines with J gene TRBJ2-7; D gene unclear. Trimming stripped 3 bases from V and 2 bases from J, with 14 bases between. Germline assignment: CDR1 SGHAT and CDR2 FQNNGV. The CDR3 is 15 residues long. CDR3 in amino acids: CASSLDKYGAYEQYF. CDR3 nucleotide sequence: TGTGCCAGCAGCTTGGATAAGTACGGCGCCTACGAGCAGTACTTC. Combining the CDR3 with reference TRBV11-2 and TRBJ2-7 gives the whole variable domain EAGVAQSPRYKIIEKRQSVAFWCNPISGHATLYWYQQILGQGPKLLIQFQNNGVVDDSQLPKDRFSAERLKGVDSTLKIQPAKLEDSAVYLCASSLDKYGAYEQYFGPGTRLTVT.

The CDR3 protein is CSVEGASDSSYNEQFF. CDR3 in DNA: TGCAGCGTTGAAGGGGCTAGCGATAGCTCCTACAATGAGCAGTTCTTC. The chain combines TRBV29-1 with TRBJ2-1; tentatively, D is TRBD2 (6 bases). This CDR3 spans 16 amino acids. Germline-derived CDR1 and CDR2 are SQVTM and ANQGSEA. The V end lost 1 base, the J end lost 0 bases, and 13 bases lay between the germline ends.

This clone was picked up a small number of times. V is TRBV11-3 and J is TRBJ2-1; D ambiguous. The length of the CDR3 is 12 residues. The V and J ends lost 5 bases and 9 bases respectively, with 11 bases between them. Germline assignment: CDR1 SGHNT and CDR2 YENEEA. The CDR3 is CASSPQSGEQFF. The CDR3 DNA is TGTGCCAGCAGCCCCCAGAGTGGTGAGCAGTTCTTC.

This chain links TRBV6-5 with TRBJ1-6; D possibly corresponds to TRBD1 (6 bases). The CDR3 runs 14 residues. Germline V lookup: CDR1 MNHEY, CDR2 SVGAGI. Trimming removed 2 bases at V and 8 bases at J, with 10 bases between. The CDR3 sequence is CASSYGGRDSPLHF. CDR3 bases: TGTGCCAGCAGTTACGGGGGCAGGGATTCACCCCTCCACTTT.

The chain has TRBV7-8 and TRBJ2-7, with 9 bases that match TRBD2. With 5 bases clipped from V and 0 bases from J, the junction kept 5 bases outside the gene matches. CDR3 length: 15 amino acids. Per germline, CDR1 SGHVS and CDR2 FQNEAQ. The CDR3 DNA sequence: TGTGCCAGCAGCGGAGCTAGCGGGGTCTCCTACGAGCAGTACTTC. Translation gives CASSGASGVSYEQYF.

V gene TRBV28 combines with J gene TRBJ1-2; 8 bases agree with TRBD1. Per germline, CDR1 MDHEN and CDR2 SYDVKM. The trim removed 6 bases at V and 3 bases at J, leaving 6 bases unmatched. This CDR3 has 14 amino acids. CDR3 in DNA: TGTGCCAGCAGAGGGGTACAGGGGGACTATGGCTACACCTTC. It codes for CASRGVQGDYGYTF.

This clone appeared a single time. V usage is TRBV6-6 and J usage is TRBJ1-2; 8 bases map to TRBD1. The length of the CDR3 is 14 residues. Germline V lookup: CDR1 MNHNY, CDR2 SVGAGI (reference sequence). With V trimmed by 6 bases and J by 6 bases, 9 bases remained unmatched. CDR3 residues: CASSHGTGPNGYTF. The CDR3 DNA is TGTGCCAGCAGCCATGGGACAGGCCCAAATGGCTACACCTTC.

This chain uses TRBV29-1 with TRBJ1-1; D possibly corresponds to TRBD1 (5 bases). CDR1 is SQVTM and CDR2 is ANQGSEA in the germline V gene. Trimming left V 7 bases short and J 1 base short, with 10 bases between. This CDR3 region has 12 residues. The chain's CDR3 is CSATTGNTEAFF. In nucleotides, the CDR3 is TGCAGCGCAACCACAGGGAACACTGAAGCTTTCTTT. The entire variable domain, with the rest obtained from reference TRBV29-1 and TRBJ1-1, is as follows: SAVISQKPSRDICQRGTSLTIQCQVDSQVTMMFWYRQQPGQSLTLIATANQGSEATYESGFVIDKFPISRPNLTFSTLTVSNMSPEDSSIYLCSATTGNTEAFFGQGTRLTVV.

This clone has more than one count but fewer than ten. V is TRBV6-4 and J is TRBJ2-1, with D unresolved. Germline CDR1 is MRHNA and CDR2 is SNTAGT. V was trimmed by 2 bases and J by 0 bases, leaving 11 bases between them. There are 16 residues in the CDR3. The CDR3 coding sequence is TGTGCCAGCAGTGACGGCTGGCCCTCCTCCTACAATGAGCAGTTCTTC. This codes for CASSDGWPSSYNEQFF.

In its sample, this clone was seen a few times. This chain uses TRBV19 with TRBJ1-1; D gene ambiguous. V shed 1 base and J shed 11 bases, with 11 bases lying between them. The length of the CDR3 is 12 residues. In germline, CDR1 is LNHDA, CDR2 SQIVND (reference sequence). The CDR3: CASSIGQRLAFF. CDR3 nucleotide sequence: TGTGCCAGTAGTATAGGGCAGAGATTGGCTTTCTTT.

The rearrangement joins TRBV7-9 to TRBJ1-1; unclear D gene. The germline V and J ends were trimmed by 5 bases and 4 bases, with 8 bases remaining between them. The CDR3 extends over 12 amino acids. CDR1 SEHNR and CDR2 FQNEAQ come from the germline V gene (reference sequence). CDR3 DNA sequence: TGTGCCAGCAGCCGGGCGGGCACTGAAGCTTTCTTT. This gives the protein CASSRAGTEAFF.

The chain couples TRBV25-1 to TRBJ2-7; 10 bases line up with TRBD1. Germline assignment: CDR1 MGHDK and CDR2 SYGVNS. V gave up 6 bases and J gave up 3 bases; unmatched junction bases: 5. The CDR3 runs to 14 residues. CDR3 DNA: TGTGCCAGCAGCGACAGGGGGCGCATCTACGAGCAGTACTTC. It translates to CASSDRGRIYEQYF.

CDR3: CASSESWSGGGYEQYF. The CDR3 DNA reads as TGCGCCAGCAGCGAATCATGGAGCGGGGGCGGATACGAGCAGTACTTC. The chain recombines TRBV5-1 with TRBJ2-7, with 8 bases matching TRBD2. The CDR3 contains 16 residues. Germline-derived CDR1 and CDR2 are SGHRS and YFSETQ. Germline trimming cut 4 bases from V and 4 bases from J; bases unmatched to any gene: 13.

The J gene is TRBJ1-2, the V gene TRBV4-1; D call uncertain. The CDR3 loop spans 13 amino acids. Germline CDR1 reads MGHRA; CDR2 reads YSYEKL. V was pared by 3 bases and J by 8 bases, with 13 bases between. Here the CDR3 DNA reads TGCGCCAGCAGCCAGGGAGATCCGGGGGGCTACACCTTC. It codes for CASSQGDPGGYTF.